This entry features one T cell receptor beta chain sequence. Antigen: not known. Other DNA sequences from this sample encode an identical CDR3 as well. This entry belongs to a study of cytomegalovirus exposure and HLA in healthy donors. Trimming removed 3 bases from V and 1 base from J; junction bases left unmatched: 0. This CDR3 contains 14 residues. Germline CDR1 reads LGHNA; CDR2 reads YSLEER. PCR primers comprised 60 Vbeta and 13 Jbeta primers. Sequencing used immunoSEQ multiplex PCR; TCRdb keeps in-frame clones, though not all of them. Of under 100,000 clones listed, about 60% were seen once; the top ten hold over 12%. General observations from the study: For presence/absence analyses, sequencing depth was assumed to be roughly uniform across donors.

The rearrangement uses TRBV4-3 and TRBJ2-3, with 8 nucleotides matching TRBD1. This receptor was identified in a middle-aged woman in good health and CMV-seropositive. Sequenced input: PBMCs. The CDR3 region has the DNA TGCGCCAGCAGCCAGGACAGGGGCACAGATACGCAGTATTTT. Translated, it gives CASSQDRGTDTQYF.